This T cell receptor (beta chain) originates from a study of blood T cell repertoires in COVID-19. Overall study: Acute-phase and convalescent COVID-19 samples originated in the United States, Italy and Spain.

Authors' processing steps: The assay estimated nucleated cells by amplifying reference gene primers. TCRdb keeps only in-frame clones here, not all; method: immunoSEQ multiplex PCR. That table is the source of V, J and clone size, and D and trimming were worked out from the DNA. The data show tens of thousands of clones, approximately 88% seen once. V lost 2 bases to trimming and J lost 6 bases, with 16 bases between them. The CDR3 covers 16 residues. CDR1 PRHDT and CDR2 FYEKMQ come from the germline V gene (reference sequence). The chain combines TRBV13 with TRBJ1-4; tentatively, D is TRBD1 (5 bases). The source is a human donor in a cohort sampled during active COVID-19. Sequencing was performed on peripheral blood. CDR3 coding DNA: TGTGCCAGCAGCTTACGAGGACGGGGGATTGATGAAAAACTGTTTTTT. Its protein is CASSLRGRGIDEKLFF.